These 6 T cell receptor beta chains were sequenced from one sample in a study of blood T cell repertoires in COVID-19. The repertoire was sequenced with immunoSEQ multiplex PCR; TCRdb's copy has only in-frame clones and lacks some. The sample has 88,000 or so clones; over 80% are singletons. The sample taken for sequencing was peripheral blood. Source of these receptors: a human donor in a cohort sampled during active COVID-19.

V gene TRBV11-3 combines with J gene TRBJ2-5; 14 nucleotides match TRBD2. After removal of 5 bases from V and 5 bases from J, the junction contained 4 bases not matched to a gene. Germline assignment: CDR1 SGHNT and CDR2 YENEEA. The CDR3 is 15 residues long. CDR3 bases: TGTGCCAGCAGCACGGGACTAGCGGGGGCTGAGACCCAGTACTTC. Protein sequence: CASSTGLAGAETQYF.

This chain links TRBV9 with TRBJ2-3, with D possibly being TRBD2 (5 bases). The CDR3 extends over 17 amino acids. Germline V gives CDR1 SGDLS, CDR2 YYNGEE. The V and J ends lost 1 base and 2 bases respectively, with 17 bases between them. Here the CDR3 DNA reads TGTGCCAGCAGCGTATTCGGTGGGAGCCTCGTCACAGATACGCAGTATTTT. As protein: CASSVFGGSLVTDTQYF.

This chain connects TRBV19 to TRBJ2-1; 7 bases are shared with TRBD2. CDR1 is LNHDA and CDR2 is SQIVND in the germline V gene (reference sequence). With V trimmed by 3 bases and J by 0 bases, 8 bases remained unmatched. The CDR3 runs 17 residues. CDR3 DNA sequence: TGTGCCAGTAGTATCGACAAGATAGCGGGCTCCTACAATGAGCAGTTCTTC. Translated: CASSIDKIAGSYNEQFF.

V gene TRBV27 combines with J gene TRBJ1-3, with D maybe TRBD1 (5 bases). V shed 5 bases and J shed 1 base, with 12 bases lying between them. CDR1 MNHEY and CDR2 SMNVEV come from the germline V gene (reference sequence). This CDR3 spans 15 amino acids. The CDR3 spells CASSTQQVSGNTIYF. In nucleotides, the CDR3 is TGTGCCAGCAGTACTCAACAGGTATCTGGAAACACCATATATTTT.

The chain carries TRBV7-6 and TRBJ1-3; 7 nucleotides line up with TRBD1. The junction had 4 bases not matched to a gene; V was cut back by 5 bases and J by 0 bases. From germline, CDR1 is SGHVS and CDR2 FNYEAQ. This CDR3 spans 15 amino acids. CDR3 amino acids: CASSPRQGSGNTIYF. CDR3 nucleotide sequence: TGTGCCAGCAGCCCCCGACAGGGCTCTGGAAACACCATATATTTT.

This chain uses TRBV6-6 with TRBJ1-5, with 9 bases identical to TRBD1. The CDR3 runs to 16 residues. V shed 3 bases, J shed 6 bases, and the junction held 9 bases outside the gene matches. Germline V gives CDR1 MNHNY, CDR2 SVGAGI (reference sequence). This CDR3 is CASSYSPGQGPQPQHF. In nucleotides, the CDR3 is TGTGCCAGCAGTTATTCGCCCGGACAGGGGCCTCAGCCCCAGCATTTT.